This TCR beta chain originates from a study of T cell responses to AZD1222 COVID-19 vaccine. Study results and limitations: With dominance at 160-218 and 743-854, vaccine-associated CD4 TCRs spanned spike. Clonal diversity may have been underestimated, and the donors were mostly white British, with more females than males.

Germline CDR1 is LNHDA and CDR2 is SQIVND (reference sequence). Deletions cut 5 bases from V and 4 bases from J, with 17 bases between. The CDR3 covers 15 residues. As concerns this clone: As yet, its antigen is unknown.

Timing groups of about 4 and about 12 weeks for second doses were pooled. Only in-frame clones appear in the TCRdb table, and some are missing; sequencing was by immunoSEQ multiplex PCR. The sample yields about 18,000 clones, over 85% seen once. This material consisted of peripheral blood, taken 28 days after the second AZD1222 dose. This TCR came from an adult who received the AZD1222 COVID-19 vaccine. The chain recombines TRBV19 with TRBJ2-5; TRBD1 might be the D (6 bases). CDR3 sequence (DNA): TGTGCCAGTAGTCCTGCTAGGGACACGACAGAGACCCAGTACTTC. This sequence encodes CASSPARDTTETQYF. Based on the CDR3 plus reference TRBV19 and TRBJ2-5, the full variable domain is DGGITQSPKYLFRKEGQNVTLSCEQNLNHDAMYWYRQDPGQGLRLIYYSQIVNDFQKGDIAEGYSVSREKKESFPLTVTSAQKNPTAFYLCASSPARDTTETQYFGPGTRLLVL.